The present TCR beta chain was sequenced within a study of T cell repertoires in ileal Crohn's disease. Germline lookup yields CDR1 LNHDA and CDR2 SQIVND (reference sequence). Trimming removed 7 bases from V and 6 bases from J; junction bases left unmatched: 3. The CDR3 spans 13 residues. Here immunoSEQ multiplex PCR was the method, and the copy in TCRdb shows in-frame clones only, minus some. This sample has about 8,300 clones; about 80% occur once, and the top ten carry more than 4.5%. The V gene is TRBV19, the J gene TRBJ1-5, with 10 nucleotides matching TRBD1. Sequenced input: ileal tissue. This TCR was sampled from an adult with Crohn's disease. CDR3 DNA: TGTGCCAGTACCGGGACAGGGGTTCAGCCCCAGCATTTT. Encoded protein: CASTGTGVQPQHF. Variable domain in full (rest from reference TRBV19 and TRBJ1-5): DGGITQSPKYLFRKEGQNVTLSCEQNLNHDAMYWYRQDPGQGLRLIYYSQIVNDFQKGDIAEGYSVSREKKESFPLTVTSAQKNPTAFYLCASTGTGVQPQHFGDGTRLSIL.